The TCR beta chain under discussion was sequenced for a study of T cell repertoires in cytomegalovirus infection. Across the whole study: Both recently identified HLA-C-restricted and well-studied HLA-B-restricted CMV epitopes were used in the study.

TCRdb re-called the reads through MiXCR, storing one row per CDR3 protein. The sample holds tens of thousands of distinct CDR3 sequences, around two fifths seen once. On this clonotype: What it binds is not known.

Germline loops: CDR1 SNHLY, CDR2 FYNNEI. J lost 10 bases, V lost 6 bases, and 8 bases had no gene match. The CDR3 is 13 residues long. This sample comprised CD8+ T cells from cultured PBMCs, obtained from culture after CMV antigen stimulation. The sequence derives from a human donor in good health (CMV status not recorded). Some clones in this sample may be carry-over from other donors' samples. This chain joins TRBV2 and TRBJ2-1; 8 bases map to TRBD2. The CDR3 loop is CASRSSGSPEQFF. In DNA, the CDR3 is TGTGCCAGCAGGTCTAGCGGGTCCCCGGAGCAGTTCTTC.